This TCR beta chain was sequenced during a study of T cell changes during pregnancy in multiple sclerosis. Some clones are missing from TCRdb's copy, which holds only in-frame ones; the method was immunoSEQ multiplex PCR. The table lists approximately 58,000 clones, about nine tenths of them singletons. The CDR3 spans 15 residues. V was cut by 0 bases and J by 1 base, with 10 bases left in between. Germline assignment: CDR1 SGHRS and CDR2 YFSETQ. The clonotype originates from a female donor with multiple sclerosis, enrolled in a pregnancy study. The material sequenced was peripheral blood, taken in the second trimester of pregnancy. This rearrangement joins TRBV5-1 to TRBJ2-5, with a possible D match to TRBD1 (5 bases). CDR3 in DNA: TGCGCCAGCAGCTTGGCGGGCAGGGCCCAAGAGACCCAGTACTTC. Its translation: CASSLAGRAQETQYF.